This T cell receptor beta chain originates from a study of graft-versus-host responses after intestinal transplantation. Across the whole study: Recipients had multivisceral, liver-intestinal, or isolated intestinal transplants. Study-level points and caveats: Early declines in HvG clones that occurred post-transplant were associated with peak circulating GvH clone levels.

The table came from immunoSEQ multiplex PCR; TCRdb's copy has only in-frame clones and leaves some out. The data hold 90,000 to 100,000 clones, with more than 75% observed a single time. CDR1 and CDR2 (germline): LNHDA, SQIVND (reference sequence). The germline V and J ends were trimmed by 2 bases and 4 bases, with 8 bases remaining between them. This CDR3 region has 13 residues. This clone was seen a single time. Antigen specificity is unknown. This chain joins TRBV19 and TRBJ2-5; D remains unclear. The sequencing used PBMCs, collected 255 days after intestinal transplant. The receptor's source is a human patient who received an intestinal transplant, so some T cells may come from the graft donor. CDR3 DNA sequence: TGTGCCAGTAGTATATATGACCGAGAGACCCAGTACTTC. Translation: CASSIYDRETQYF.